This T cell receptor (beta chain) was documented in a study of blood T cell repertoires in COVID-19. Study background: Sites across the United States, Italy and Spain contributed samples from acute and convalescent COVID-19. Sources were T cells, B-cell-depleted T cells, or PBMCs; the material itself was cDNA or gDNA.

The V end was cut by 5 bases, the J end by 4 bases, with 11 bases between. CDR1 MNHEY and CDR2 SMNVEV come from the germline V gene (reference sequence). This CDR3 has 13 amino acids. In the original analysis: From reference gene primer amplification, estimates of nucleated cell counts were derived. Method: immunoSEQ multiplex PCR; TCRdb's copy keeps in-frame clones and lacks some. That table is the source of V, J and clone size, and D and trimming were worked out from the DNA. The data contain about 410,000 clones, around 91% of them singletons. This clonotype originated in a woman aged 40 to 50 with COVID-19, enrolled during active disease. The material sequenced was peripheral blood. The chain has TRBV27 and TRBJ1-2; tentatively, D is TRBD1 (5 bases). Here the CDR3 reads CASSATETYGYTF. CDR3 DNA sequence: TGTGCCAGCAGTGCGACAGAGACCTATGGCTACACCTTC.